The present T cell receptor (beta chain) was sequenced within a study of blood T cells in healthy people across ages. This CDR3 region has 12 residues. The V end was cut by 8 bases, the J end by 4 bases, with 13 bases between. Germline lookup yields CDR1 SQVTM and CDR2 ANQGSEA. A second PCR of about 6 to 12 cycles used a sample-barcoded 5' primer and a J-beta primer mix. MiXCR, run by TCRdb on the 5' RACE reads, gives a single entry per CDR3 protein. This table has 1.5 million to 2 million distinct CDR3 sequences, about 30% appearing once. The sequence was obtained from a woman aged 30 to 39 in good health. The J gene is TRBJ2-3, the V gene TRBV29-1, with D maybe TRBD2 (5 bases). Input material: blood. CDR3 sequence (DNA): TGCAGCTACGGAGGCGGTGCAGATACGCAGTATTTT. It yields the protein CSYGGGADTQYF.